Shown below are 23 T cell receptor beta chains from a single sample sequenced in a study of Ad26.COV2.S vaccination and SARS-CoV-2 variants. Treatment of the sample: approximately 18 received Ad26.COV2.S at low or high dose, single or two shots; 5 received placebo; per-sample allocation not given. The samples date from day 63 after the first vaccine or placebo injection. Assay: immunoSEQ multiplex PCR; the TCRdb copy retains only in-frame clones and omits some. The sample contains about 400,000 clones, 80% to 90% of which appear only once. The sequencing here drew on peripheral blood, taken in a trial of Ad26.COV2.S vaccine versus placebo. These receptors were taken from a person aged 18-60 years who received the Ad26.COV2.S COVID-19 vaccine or a placebo.

J is TRBJ2-1 and V is TRBV29-1; the match to TRBD2 covers 7 bases. The V gene's germline CDR1 is SQVTM and CDR2 ANQGSEA. The CDR3 length is 14 residues. The ends lost 1 base at V and 9 bases at J; junction bases unmatched: 9. The CDR3 region is CSVEGGGGLVEQFF. The CDR3 DNA sequence: TGCAGCGTTGAAGGCGGGGGAGGGTTGGTTGAGCAGTTCTTC.

Turning to this clone: At one boundary the junction diverges from the germline segment, which might be a read error. This chain connects TRBV14 to TRBJ1-2; a weak D match, TRBD1 (5 bases). The germline gives CDR1 SGHDN, CDR2 FVKESK. The CDR3 is made up of 15 amino acids. This CDR3 reads CASSKSFAGLEQAYF. CDR3 sequence (DNA): TGTGCCAGCAGCAAATCCTTTGCAGGTTTGGAACAGGCTTACTTC.

V is TRBV6-5 and J is TRBJ1-4; weak D call: TRBD1 (6 bases). CDR3 length: 16 amino acids. Germline values: CDR1 MNHEY, CDR2 SVGAGI. The V gene lost 2 bases and the J gene lost 8 bases, with 18 bases spanning the gap. For the CDR3, the DNA is TGTGCCAGCAGTTACCAGTTCCTCAGGGACAAGGAAAAACTGTTTTTT. It yields the protein CASSYQFLRDKEKLFF.

This clone is a singleton in its sample. This chain links TRBV7-9 with TRBJ1-5; D remains ambiguous. This CDR3 is built from 13 residues. The ends were cut back, 2 bases at V and 1 base at J, with 3 bases in the middle. Germline CDR1 reads SEHNR; CDR2 reads FQNEAQ (reference sequence). The CDR3: CASSLMSNQPQHF. CDR3 coding DNA: TGTGCCAGCAGCTTAATGAGCAATCAGCCCCAGCATTTT. Supplemented by reference TRBV7-9 and TRBJ1-5, the full variable domain reads DTGVSQNPRHKITKRGQNVTFRCDPISEHNRLYWYRQTLGQGPEFLTYFQNEAQLEKSRLLSDRFSAERPKGSFSTLEIQRTEQGDSAMYLCASSLMSNQPQHFGDGTRLSIL.

This chain uses TRBV14 with TRBJ2-3; 8 bases are shared with TRBD2. V lost 9 bases to trimming and J lost 6 bases; unmatched junction nucleotides: 14. This CDR3 comprises 15 residues. Looked up from germline, CDR1 is SGHDN and CDR2 is FVKESK. The CDR3 here is CASLKTGGPYDTQYF. CDR3 nucleotide sequence: TGTGCCAGTCTTAAAACGGGGGGGCCTTACGATACGCAGTATTTT.

V gene TRBV7-9 combines with J gene TRBJ1-4; perhaps TRBD1 as D (6 bases). The germline CDR1 and CDR2 sequences are SEHNR and FQNEAQ (reference sequence). This CDR3 is 15 amino acids long. Trimming removed 5 bases at V and 0 bases at J, with 10 bases between. DNA for the CDR3: TGTGCCAGCAGCCTTAAGGGGGCAACTAATGAAAAACTGTTTTTT. It encodes CASSLKGATNEKLFF. Using reference TRBV7-9 and TRBJ1-4 for the parts outside the CDR3, the full variable domain is DTGVSQNPRHKITKRGQNVTFRCDPISEHNRLYWYRQTLGQGPEFLTYFQNEAQLEKSRLLSDRFSAERPKGSFSTLEIQRTEQGDSAMYLCASSLKGATNEKLFFGSGTQLSVL.

This chain joins TRBV7-9 and TRBJ1-2, with 9 positions matching TRBD1. This CDR3 is 15 amino acids long. Germline V gene data show CDR1 as SEHNR and CDR2 as FQNEAQ (reference sequence). Unmatched junction bases numbered 7, after V lost 4 bases and J lost 4 bases. CDR3 nucleotide sequence: TGTGCCAGCAGCTCGTGGGACAGGGCTGCCTATGGCTACACCTTC. Protein sequence: CASSSWDRAAYGYTF.

This chain connects TRBV14 to TRBJ2-5, with D perhaps TRBD1 (5 bases). CDR1 and CDR2 (germline): SGHDN, FVKESK. The V and J ends lost 2 bases and 5 bases respectively, with 9 bases between them. The CDR3 is made up of 13 amino acids. The CDR3 here is CASSQQTAETQYF. The DNA for the CDR3 is TGTGCCAGCAGCCAACAGACAGCGGAGACCCAGTACTTC.

For the CDR3, the DNA is TGTGCCAGCAGTCTGACTAAATCCTACGAGCAGTACTTC. Encoded protein: CASSLTKSYEQYF. This rearrangement joins TRBV27 to TRBJ2-7, with D perhaps matching TRBD2 (5 bases). CDR1 is MNHEY, CDR2 SMNVEV, per germline (reference sequence). CDR3 length equals 13 residues. V was clipped by 5 bases and J by 1 base, with 9 bases between them.

The chain is built from TRBV30 and TRBJ1-5; 9 positions agree with TRBD1. The V gene's germline CDR1 is GTSNPN and CDR2 SVGIG (reference sequence). V lost 5 bases, J lost 5 bases, and 7 bases stayed unmatched. The CDR3 consists of 14 residues. CDR3 residues: CAWSGTGSHQPQHF. In DNA, the CDR3 is TGTGCCTGGTCAGGGACAGGGAGTCATCAGCCCCAGCATTTT.

V and J are TRBV29-1 and TRBJ1-1; D remains unclear. Germline lookup yields CDR1 SQVTM and CDR2 ANQGSEA. The V end was cut by 3 bases, the J end by 3 bases, with 5 bases between. The CDR3 covers 11 residues. CDR3 bases: TGCAGCGTTGACATATACACTGAAGCTTTCTTT. Translated: CSVDIYTEAFF.

The chain has TRBV6-5 and TRBJ2-1, with TRBD2 identical over 10 bases. The J segment lost 5 bases and the V segment lost 6 bases, leaving 7 bases of the junction unmatched. Germline V gives CDR1 MNHEY, CDR2 SVGAGI. The CDR3 is 15 amino acids. Here the CDR3 reads CASSSLAGGHNEQFF. For the CDR3, the DNA is TGTGCCAGCAGCTCCTTAGCGGGGGGTCACAATGAGCAGTTCTTC.

CDR3 region: CSVQTGDSPLHF. The DNA of the CDR3 is TGCAGCGTCCAAACAGGGGATTCACCCCTCCACTTT. The chain employs TRBV29-1 and TRBJ1-6; 7 bases align to TRBD1. Germline lookup yields CDR1 SQVTM and CDR2 ANQGSEA. This CDR3 is 12 amino acids long. The junction had 4 bases not matched to a gene; V was cut back by 6 bases and J by 8 bases.

The DNA for the CDR3 is TGCGCCAGCAGCCATGCGGACAGCCCGCCGGGTGAAAAACTGTTTTTT. Encoded protein: CASSHADSPPGEKLFF. This chain uses TRBV4-1 with TRBJ1-4, with TRBD1 as a possible D gene (6 bases). Germline assignment: CDR1 MGHRA and CDR2 YSYEKL. The CDR3 has 16 residues. V lost 3 bases and J lost 7, with 18 bases in between.

V and J are TRBV6-5 and TRBJ2-7, with 7 bases matching TRBD1. The CDR3 runs to 14 residues. The V and J ends lost 6 bases and 2 bases, in that order; junction bases with no gene match: 7. The germline gives CDR1 MNHEY, CDR2 SVGAGI. CDR3 sequence: CASRPGTATYEQYF. The DNA of the CDR3 is TGTGCCAGCAGACCCGGGACAGCAACCTACGAGCAGTACTTC.

The chain employs TRBV29-1 and TRBJ1-1; unclear D gene. Germline CDR1 SQVTM, CDR2 ANQGSEA. CDR3 length equals 11 residues. Trimming took off 8 bases at V and 6 bases at J, with 13 bases between the two ends. CDR3 nucleotides: TGCAGCCCGACGTTTGGTGCTGAAGCTTTCTTT. Protein sequence: CSPTFGAEAFF.

V gene TRBV27 combines with J gene TRBJ1-2, with TRBD1 as a possible D gene (5 bases). Germline V gene data show CDR1 as MNHEY and CDR2 as SMNVEV (reference sequence). This CDR3 has 14 amino acids. V dropped 6 bases and J dropped 2 bases, with 13 bases sitting between them. The CDR3 nucleotides are TGTGCCAGCAGATCCAGACAGACCAACTATGGCTACACCTTC. Its translation is CASRSRQTNYGYTF.

The chain carries TRBV10-3 and TRBJ1-1, with D unclear. V lost 7 bases and J lost 1, with 7 bases in between. Per the germline V gene, CDR1 is ENHRY and CDR2 is SYGVKD. The CDR3 length is 12 residues. The CDR3 region is CAIKSPNTEAFF. The CDR3 bases are TGTGCCATCAAGTCTCCGAACACTGAAGCTTTCTTT.

With regard to this clone: Additional DNA sequences in this sample encode the identical CDR3. The chain has TRBV5-1 and TRBJ2-3; perhaps TRBD2 as D (5 bases). This CDR3 comprises 12 residues. Germline V lookup: CDR1 SGHRS, CDR2 YFSETQ. V lost 4 bases to trimming and J lost 5 bases, with 8 bases between them. The CDR3 sequence: CASSLGLDTQYF. The CDR3 nucleotides are TGCGCCAGCAGCCTTGGACTAGATACGCAGTATTTT.

The chain joins TRBV7-8 to TRBJ1-4, with TRBD1 matching over 7 bases. The CDR3 extends over 16 amino acids. With V trimmed by 5 bases and J by 6 bases, 12 bases remained unmatched. CDR1 is SGHVS, CDR2 FQNEAQ, per germline. CDR3 coding DNA: TGTGCCAGCAGCCTGAGAAACAGGGGATCCGATGAAAAACTGTTTTTT. It specifies CASSLRNRGSDEKLFF.

V and J are TRBV3-1 (or the pseudogene TRBV3-2) and TRBJ1-2; the match to TRBD1 covers 8 bases. The germline gives CDR1 LGHDT, CDR2 YNNKEL (reference sequence). The CDR3 is 14 residues long. Trimming took 1 base from V and 5 from J; bases not matched to a gene: 3. In nucleotides, the CDR3 is TGTGCCAGCAGCCAAGGGACAGGGATGTATGGCTACACCTTC. Residues: CASSQGTGMYGYTF.

This clone was counted at least ten times. The chain joins TRBV4-1 to TRBJ1-1; no reliable D call. The CDR3 has 18 amino acids. Trimming stripped 2 bases from V and 0 bases from J, with 19 bases between. Germline V gives CDR1 MGHRA, CDR2 YSYEKL. The CDR3 loop is CASSQPKGANPMNTEAFF. The DNA of the CDR3 is TGCGCCAGCAGCCAACCGAAAGGCGCCAACCCCATGAACACTGAAGCTTTCTTT.

V usage is TRBV6-1 and J usage is TRBJ2-5; D is unclear. The V end lost 2 bases, the J end lost 4 bases, and 14 bases lay between the germline ends. Germline lookup yields CDR1 MNHNS and CDR2 SASEGT. CDR3 length equals 15 residues. CDR3 DNA: TGTGCCAGCAGTGAATACTCCCTGGGTGGAGAGACCCAGTACTTC. Encoded protein: CASSEYSLGGETQYF.